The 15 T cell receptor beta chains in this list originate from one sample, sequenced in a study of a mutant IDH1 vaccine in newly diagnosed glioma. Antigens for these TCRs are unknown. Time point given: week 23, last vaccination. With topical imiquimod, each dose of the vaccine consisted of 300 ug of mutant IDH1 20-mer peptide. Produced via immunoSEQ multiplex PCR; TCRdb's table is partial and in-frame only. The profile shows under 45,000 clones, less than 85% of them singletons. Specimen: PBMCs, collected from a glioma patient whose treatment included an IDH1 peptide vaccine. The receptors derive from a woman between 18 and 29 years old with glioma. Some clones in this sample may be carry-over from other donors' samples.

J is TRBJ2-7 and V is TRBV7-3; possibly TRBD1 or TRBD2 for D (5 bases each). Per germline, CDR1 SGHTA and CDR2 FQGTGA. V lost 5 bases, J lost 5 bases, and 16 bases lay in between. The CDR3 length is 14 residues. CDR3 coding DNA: TGTGCCAGCAGCCAAACGGGACCTAGGGACGAGCAGTACTTC. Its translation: CASSQTGPRDEQYF.

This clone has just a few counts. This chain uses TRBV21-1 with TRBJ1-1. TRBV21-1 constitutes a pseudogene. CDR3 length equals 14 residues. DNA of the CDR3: TGTGCCAGCAGCAAGGAGGGCGCCGGGACTGAAGCTTTCTTT. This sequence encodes CASSKEGAGTEAFF.

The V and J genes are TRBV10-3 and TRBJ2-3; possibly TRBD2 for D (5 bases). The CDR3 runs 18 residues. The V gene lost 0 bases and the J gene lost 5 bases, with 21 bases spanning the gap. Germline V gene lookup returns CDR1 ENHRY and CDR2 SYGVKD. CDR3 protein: CAISESFILGKREDTQYF. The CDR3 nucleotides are TGTGCCATCAGTGAGTCCTTCATCTTAGGGAAACGGGAAGATACGCAGTATTTT.

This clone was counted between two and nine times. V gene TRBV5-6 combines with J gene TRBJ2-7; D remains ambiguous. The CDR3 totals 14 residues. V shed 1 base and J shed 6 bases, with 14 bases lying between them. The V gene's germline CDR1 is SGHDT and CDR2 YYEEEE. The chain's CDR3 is CASSLRTSIGEQYF. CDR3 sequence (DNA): TGTGCCAGCAGCTTGAGGACCAGTATTGGCGAGCAGTACTTC. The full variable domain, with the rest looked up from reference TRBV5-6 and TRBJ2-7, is DAGVTQSPTHLIKTRGQQVTLRCSPKSGHDTVSWYQQALGQGPQFIFQYYEEEERQRGNFPDRFSGHQFPNYSSELNVNALLLGDSALYLCASSLRTSIGEQYFGPGTRLTVT.

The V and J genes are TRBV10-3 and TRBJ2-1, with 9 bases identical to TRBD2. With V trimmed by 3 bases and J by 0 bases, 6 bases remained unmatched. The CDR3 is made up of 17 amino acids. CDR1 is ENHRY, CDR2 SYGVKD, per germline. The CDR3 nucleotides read TGTGCCATCAGTGACAGGAGCGGGGGGAGCTCCTACAATGAGCAGTTCTTC. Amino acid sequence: CAISDRSGGSSYNEQFF.

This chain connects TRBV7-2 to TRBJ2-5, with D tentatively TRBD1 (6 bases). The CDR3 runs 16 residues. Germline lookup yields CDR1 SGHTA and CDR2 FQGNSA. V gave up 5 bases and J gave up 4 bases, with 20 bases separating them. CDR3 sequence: CASSPYPRGLGETQYF. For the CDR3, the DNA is TGTGCCAGCAGCCCCTATCCCAGGGGATTGGGAGAGACCCAGTACTTC.

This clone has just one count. Here the CDR3 DNA reads TGTGCCAGCAGCTCAACCCTGGGAGGGGGGGGAGGACAGCCCCAGCATTTT. This codes for CASSSTLGGGGGQPQHF. The genes are TRBV7-8 and TRBJ1-5; TRBD1 might be the D (6 bases). Trimming pared 4 bases from V and 7 bases from J, leaving 23 bases between. The CDR3 sequence is 17 residues long. Germline V gives CDR1 SGHVS, CDR2 FQNEAQ.

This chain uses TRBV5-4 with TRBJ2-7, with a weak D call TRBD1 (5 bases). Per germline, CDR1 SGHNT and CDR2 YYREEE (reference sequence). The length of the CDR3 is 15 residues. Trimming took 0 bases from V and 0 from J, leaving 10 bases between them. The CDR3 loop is CASSLGGGSSYEQYF. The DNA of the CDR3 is TGTGCCAGCAGCTTGGGGGGCGGTAGCTCCTACGAGCAGTACTTC.

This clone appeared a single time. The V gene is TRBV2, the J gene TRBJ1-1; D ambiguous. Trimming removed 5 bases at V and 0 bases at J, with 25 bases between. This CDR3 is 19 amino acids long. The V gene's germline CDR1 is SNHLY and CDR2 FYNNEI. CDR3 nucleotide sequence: TGTGCCAGCAGTTCACAGATAATGGACGGACCCCGTATGAACACTGAAGCTTTCTTT. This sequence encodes CASSSQIMDGPRMNTEAFF.

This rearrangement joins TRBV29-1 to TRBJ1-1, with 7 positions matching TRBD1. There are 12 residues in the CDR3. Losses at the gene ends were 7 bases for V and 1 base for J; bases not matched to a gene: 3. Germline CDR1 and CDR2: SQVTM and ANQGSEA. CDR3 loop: CSADRSNTEAFF. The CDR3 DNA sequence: TGCAGCGCGGACAGGTCGAACACTGAAGCTTTCTTT.

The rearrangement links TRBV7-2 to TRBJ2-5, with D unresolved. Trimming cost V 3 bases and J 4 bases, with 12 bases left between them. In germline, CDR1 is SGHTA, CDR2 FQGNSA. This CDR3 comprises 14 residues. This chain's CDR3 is CASSFSASAETQYF. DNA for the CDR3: TGTGCCAGCAGCTTTTCGGCTAGTGCAGAGACCCAGTACTTC.

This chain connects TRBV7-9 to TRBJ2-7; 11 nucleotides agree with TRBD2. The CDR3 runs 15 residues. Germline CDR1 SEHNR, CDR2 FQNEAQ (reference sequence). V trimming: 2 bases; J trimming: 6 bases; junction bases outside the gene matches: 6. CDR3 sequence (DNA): TGTGCCAGCAGCTTAAATCGTGGACTAGCGGGCGAGCAGTACTTC. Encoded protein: CASSLNRGLAGEQYF.

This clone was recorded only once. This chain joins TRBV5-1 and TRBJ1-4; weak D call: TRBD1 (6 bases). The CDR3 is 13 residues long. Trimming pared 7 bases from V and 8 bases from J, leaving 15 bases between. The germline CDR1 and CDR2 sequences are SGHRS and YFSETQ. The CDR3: CASRDNSREKLFF. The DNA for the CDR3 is TGCGCCAGCCGGGACAATTCAAGGGAAAAACTGTTTTTT. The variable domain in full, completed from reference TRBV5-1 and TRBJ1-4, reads KAGVTQTPRYLIKTRGQQVTLSCSPISGHRSVSWYQQTPGQGLQFLFEYFSETQRNKGNFPGRFSGRQFSNSRSEMNVSTLELGDSALYLCASRDNSREKLFFGSGTQLSVL.

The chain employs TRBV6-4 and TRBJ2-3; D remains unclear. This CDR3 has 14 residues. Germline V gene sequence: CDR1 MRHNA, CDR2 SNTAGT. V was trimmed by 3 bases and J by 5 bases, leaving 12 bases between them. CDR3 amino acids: CASSDGLEGDTQYF. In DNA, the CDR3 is TGTGCCAGCAGTGATGGGCTAGAAGGAGATACGCAGTATTTT.

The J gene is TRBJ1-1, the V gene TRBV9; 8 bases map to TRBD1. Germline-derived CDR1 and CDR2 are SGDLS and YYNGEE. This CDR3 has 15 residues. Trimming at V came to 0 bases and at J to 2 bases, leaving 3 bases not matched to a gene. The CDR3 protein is CASSVDPGGNTEAFF. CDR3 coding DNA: TGTGCCAGCAGCGTAGACCCAGGGGGCAACACTGAAGCTTTCTTT.